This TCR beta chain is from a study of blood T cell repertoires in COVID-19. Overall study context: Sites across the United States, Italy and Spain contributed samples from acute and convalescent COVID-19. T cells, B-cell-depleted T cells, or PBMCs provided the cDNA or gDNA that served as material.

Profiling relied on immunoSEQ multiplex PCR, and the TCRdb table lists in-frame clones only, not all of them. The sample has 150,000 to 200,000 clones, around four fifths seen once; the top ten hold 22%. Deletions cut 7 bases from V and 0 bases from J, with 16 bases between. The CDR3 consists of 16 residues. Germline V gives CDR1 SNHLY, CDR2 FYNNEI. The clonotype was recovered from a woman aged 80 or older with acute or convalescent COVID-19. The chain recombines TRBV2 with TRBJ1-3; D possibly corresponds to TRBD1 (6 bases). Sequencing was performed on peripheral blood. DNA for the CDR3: TGTGCCAGCACGCAGGTGGGCAGGGGCTCTGGAAACACCATATATTTT. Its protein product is CASTQVGRGSGNTIYF.